This is a list of T cell receptor beta chains from one sample in a study of T-cell reconstitution after alpha-beta-depleted transplantation in children. TCRdb re-called the PCR reads with MiXCR, one entry per CDR3 protein. In the table there are 350,000 to 400,000 distinct CDR3 sequences, roughly 20% of which are singletons. The starting material was PBMCs from the stem cell graft donor, obtained from the stem cell graft. The origin of the receptors is a human donor who donated a stem cell graft to a child with acute myeloid leukemia. Both conserved end residues are part of each CDR3. The order of the fields is clone size, V gene, D gene, J gene, CDR3 protein, CDR3 DNA. D genes are given only for firm matches. A row's size may be missing; if present it is once, few, many or a size class.

>-|TRBV6-2/TRBV6-3|TRBD2|TRBJ2-7
CASSYSGGSAYEQYF
TGTGCCAGCAGTTACTCTGGCGGGAGCGCTTACGAGCAGTACTTC
>few|TRBV6-5|-|TRBJ2-5
CASSYAPAYFQETQYF
TGTGCCAGCAGTTACGCGCCCGCATACTTCCAAGAGACCCAGTACTTC
>few|TRBV2|-|TRBJ1-1
CASKDLGQRNTEAFF
TGTGCCAGCAAAGATCTAGGACAGAGGAACACTGAAGCTTTCTTT
>-|TRBV24-1|-|TRBJ2-6
CATSDQDRTTGANVLTF
TGTGCCACCAGTGATCAGGACAGAACCACTGGGGCCAACGTCCTGACTTTC
>-|TRBV6-5|-|TRBJ2-2
CASSDFENAGELFF
TGTGCCAGCAGTGACTTCGAGAACGCCGGGGAGCTGTTTTTT
>-|TRBV5-1|-|TRBJ2-6
CASSITGTSHSGANVLTF
TGCGCCAGCAGCATTACCGGGACATCCCATTCTGGGGCCAACGTCCTGACTTTC
>-|TRBV5-1|-|TRBJ2-1
CASSLLPENEQFF
TGCGCCAGCAGCTTACTACCCGAGAATGAGCAGTTCTTC
>-|TRBV5-6|-|TRBJ1-1
CASSPGGISAEAFF
TGTGCCAGCAGCCCCGGGGGCATAAGCGCTGAAGCTTTCTTT
>-|TRBV9|-|TRBJ2-2
CASSGPSDISLTIYTGELFF
TGTGCCAGCAGCGGTCCATCAGACATAAGCCTTACTATCTACACCGGGGAGCTGTTTTTT
>few|TRBV29-1|TRBD2|TRBJ2-5
CSVDGTSGRAETQYF
TGCAGCGTTGATGGGACTAGCGGGAGAGCGGAGACCCAGTACTTC
>few|TRBV20-1|-|TRBJ2-1
CSAWDGSSYNEQFF
TGCAGTGCGTGGGACGGGAGCTCCTACAATGAGCAGTTCTTC
>few|TRBV6-1|-|TRBJ2-1
CASSEGTLGPSVQFF
TGTGCCAGCAGTGAAGGGACCCTAGGTCCAAGTGTGCAGTTCTTC
>-|TRBV20-1|-|TRBJ1-1
CSARAMLLGTEAFF
TGCAGTGCTAGAGCCATGCTTCTTGGCACTGAAGCTTTCTTT
>-|TRBV18|TRBD1|TRBJ1-5
CASSLRQGAANQPQHF
TGTGCCAGCTCACTTCGACAGGGGGCTGCAAATCAGCCCCAGCATTTT
>few|TRBV4-3|-|TRBJ2-1
CASSQDTGRNEQFF
TGCGCCAGCAGCCAAGATACAGGGCGCAATGAGCAGTTCTTC
>-|TRBV6-5|-|TRBJ1-3
CASSPRHSSSGNTIYF
TGTGCCAGCAGCCCCCGGCATTCGAGCTCTGGAAACACCATATATTTT
>-|TRBV7-9|TRBD1|TRBJ2-1
CASSLKGTVDPYNEQFF
TGTGCCAGCAGCTTAAAAGGGACAGTTGACCCCTACAATGAGCAGTTCTTC
>few|TRBV12-3/TRBV12-4|TRBD1|TRBJ2-7
CASRDRPYEQYF
TGTGCCAGCAGGGACAGGCCCTACGAGCAGTACTTC
>few|TRBV20-1|-|TRBJ2-1
CSATLTLGEQFF
TGCAGTGCTACCCTCACCCTGGGTGAGCAGTTCTTC
>-|TRBV5-1|TRBD1|TRBJ2-7
CASSPGQVDEQYF
TGCGCCAGCAGCCCCGGACAGGTCGACGAGCAGTACTTC
>-|TRBV5-1|TRBD1|TRBJ2-3
CASSLGVAGTGLADTQYF
TGCGCCAGCAGCTTGGGAGTGGCCGGGACAGGGCTGGCAGATACGCAGTATTTT
>few|TRBV5-1|-|TRBJ1-2
CASGGSNGYTF
TGCGCCAGCGGGGGGTCTAATGGCTACACCTTC
>-|TRBV20-1|-|TRBJ2-7
CSAPRLANYEQYF
TGCAGTGCACCCCGGCTAGCCAACTACGAGCAGTACTTC
>many|TRBV12-3/TRBV12-4|-|TRBJ1-2
CASSLWGQGYGYTF
TGTGCCAGCAGTTTATGGGGCCAAGGCTATGGCTACACCTTC
>-|TRBV4-1|-|TRBJ2-7
CASSQDSLNSYEQYF
TGCGCCAGCAGCCAAGACAGCCTTAACTCCTACGAGCAGTACTTC
>many|TRBV20-1|-|TRBJ2-1
CSAGPPSSYNEQFF
TGCAGTGCGGGACCCCCAAGCTCCTACAATGAGCAGTTCTTC
>-|TRBV15|TRBD2|TRBJ2-2
CATSRLGGTNTGELFF
TGTGCCACCAGCAGACTGGGGGGGACGAACACCGGGGAGCTGTTTTTT
>-|TRBV24-1|-|TRBJ2-3
CATSDVRNTDTQYF
TGTGCCACCAGTGATGTCCGAAACACAGATACGCAGTATTTT
>few|TRBV12-3/TRBV12-4|TRBD2|TRBJ2-7
CASSFAGDYEQYF
TGTGCCAGCAGTTTTGCGGGAGACTACGAGCAGTACTTC
>few|TRBV6-5|-|TRBJ2-7
CASSYRESYEQYF
TGTGCCAGCAGTTACAGGGAGTCCTACGAGCAGTACTTC
>-|TRBV7-9|TRBD2|TRBJ2-7
CASSRATSGRRYEQYF
TGTGCCAGCAGTCGCGCGACTAGCGGGAGGCGCTACGAGCAGTACTTC
>-|TRBV5-1|TRBD2|TRBJ2-2
CASSLTSGTTGELFF
TGCGCCAGCAGCTTGACTAGCGGGACCACCGGGGAGCTGTTTTTT
>-|TRBV4-1|-|TRBJ2-7
CASSQAGQGLSYEQYF
TGCGCCAGCAGCCAAGCTGGGCAGGGGCTCTCCTACGAGCAGTACTTC
>once|TRBV12-3/TRBV12-4|TRBD1|TRBJ2-7
CASSLGTGEGEQYF
TGTGCCAGCAGTTTAGGGACAGGGGAAGGCGAGCAGTACTTC
>few|TRBV20-1|TRBD2|TRBJ2-1
CSARLSGKADYNEQFF
TGCAGTGCTAGGCTTAGCGGGAAGGCCGACTACAATGAGCAGTTCTTC
>few|TRBV20-1|-|TRBJ1-1
CSARSQGDTEAFF
TGCAGTGCTAGGAGTCAGGGAGATACTGAAGCTTTCTTT
>few|TRBV12-3/TRBV12-4|-|TRBJ2-1
CASSYYTGNEQFF
TGTGCCAGCAGTTACTACACGGGAAATGAGCAGTTCTTC
>many|TRBV20-1|-|TRBJ2-7
CSATSRRQGNEQYF
TGCAGTGCTACATCTCGACGGCAAGGAAACGAGCAGTACTTC
>-|TRBV20-1|TRBD2|TRBJ2-7
CSARGLGGIAGTSSYEQYF
TGCAGTGCTAGAGGTTTAGGCGGGATAGCGGGTACCTCGTCCTACGAGCAGTACTTC
>-|TRBV5-1|TRBD2|TRBJ2-2
CASSLGASGNTGELFF
TGCGCCAGCAGCTTGGGAGCTAGCGGGAACACCGGGGAGCTGTTTTTT
>few|TRBV29-1|TRBD2|TRBJ2-3
CSVSGRVVDTQYF
TGCAGCGTTAGCGGGAGAGTGGTAGATACGCAGTATTTT
>-|TRBV20-1|-|TRBJ2-3
CSARVLWLANGTDTQYF
TGCAGTGCTAGAGTCTTGTGGCTAGCAAATGGCACAGATACGCAGTATTTT